This TCR beta chain is drawn from a study of blood T cells in healthy people across ages. A second about 6 to 12 cycle PCR used barcoded and J-beta primers. MiXCR, applied by TCRdb to the 5' RACE reads, yields one record per CDR3 protein. This sample carries over a million distinct CDR3 sequences, under 55% of them seen once, and the ten largest clones take about 3.8%. The sample consisted of blood. This TCR was recovered from a woman aged 18-29 years in good health.

As DNA, the CDR3 is TGCGCCAGCAGCCGAAGAACGGGACAGACGAATTCACCCCTCCACTTT. Its protein product is CASSRRTGQTNSPLHF. The J gene is TRBJ1-6, the V gene TRBV4-3, with 7 bases fitting TRBD1. Germline-derived CDR1 and CDR2 are LGHNA and YSLEER. The CDR3 has 16 amino acids. The V gene end was trimmed by 4 bases and the J gene end by 7 bases; junction bases not matched to a gene: 10.